This entry lists 16 T cell receptor beta chains sequenced from one sample in a study of blood T cell repertoires in COVID-19. Clones were sequenced by immunoSEQ multiplex PCR, and TCRdb holds only the in-frame ones, with some missing. The sample contains roughly 43,000 clones, about 85% of which appear only once. Sequencing input: PBMCs or T cells enriched from blood (not recorded which). The receptors were gathered from a woman in her forties or fifties who had recovered from COVID-19.

V and J are TRBV9 and TRBJ2-2; a weak D match, TRBD1 (6 bases). The CDR3 is 17 amino acids. Trimming removed 4 bases from V and 6 bases from J, with 22 bases in between. Germline V gene data show CDR1 as SGDLS and CDR2 as YYNGEE. The CDR3 reads CASSPVEYRGWAGELFF. The CDR3 DNA sequence: TGTGCCAGCAGCCCCGTAGAATATAGGGGGTGGGCCGGGGAGCTGTTTTTT.

The V gene is TRBV7-9, the J gene TRBJ2-1, with 8 bases lining up with TRBD2. Germline V gene data show CDR1 as SEHNR and CDR2 as FQNEAQ (reference sequence). The V gene end was trimmed by 5 bases and the J gene end by 1 base; junction bases not matched to a gene: 4. The CDR3 contains 15 residues. CDR3 protein: CASSLSGISYNEQFF. The CDR3 DNA sequence: TGTGCCAGCAGCCTTAGCGGGATTTCCTACAATGAGCAGTTCTTC.

The chain is built from TRBV9 and TRBJ2-7; 8 bases align to TRBD1. Germline V gene lookup returns CDR1 SGDLS and CDR2 YYNGEE. V lost 1 base and J lost 3; bases outside the gene matches: 6. The CDR3 contains 15 residues. The CDR3 spells CASSVSGQGIYEQYF. The CDR3 DNA reads as TGTGCCAGCAGCGTATCCGGACAGGGAATCTACGAGCAGTACTTC.

V is TRBV2 and J is TRBJ1-5; D is unclear. The germline V gene has CDR1 SNHLY and CDR2 FYNNEI. V was clipped by 8 bases and J by 5 bases, with 16 bases between them. The CDR3 is made up of 14 amino acids. The CDR3 nucleotides are TGTGCCAGCGGATGGCAGAGGGTGGATCAGCCCCAGCATTTT. Translation gives CASGWQRVDQPQHF.

V gene TRBV5-4 combines with J gene TRBJ2-7; TRBD2 might be the D (6 bases). Germline-derived CDR1 and CDR2 are SGHNT and YYREEE (reference sequence). V gave up 0 bases and J gave up 2 bases, with 9 bases separating them. The CDR3 contains 14 residues. CDR3 protein: CASSLAGSPYEQYF. CDR3 nucleotides: TGTGCCAGCAGCTTGGCCGGGAGCCCCTACGAGCAGTACTTC.

The chain recombines TRBV5-1 with TRBJ2-1, with TRBD2 matching over 14 bases. V lost 3 bases, J lost 5 bases, and 7 bases stayed unmatched. This CDR3 has 17 amino acids. CDR1 and CDR2 (germline): SGHRS, YFSETQ. The CDR3 DNA reads as TGCGCCAGCAGCTCCATTCCGGGACTAGCGGGAGACAATGAGCAGTTCTTC. Its protein is CASSSIPGLAGDNEQFF.

This sequence joins TRBV5-4 and TRBJ1-2, with 7 bases lining up with TRBD1. The trim removed 3 bases at V and 1 base at J, leaving 9 bases unmatched. Germline CDR1 and CDR2: SGHNT and YYREEE (reference sequence). There are 16 residues in the CDR3. Here the CDR3 DNA reads TGTGCCAGCAGCTCCGGAGGGGGCGGGCTTAACTATGGCTACACCTTC. It codes for CASSSGGGGLNYGYTF.

The chain employs TRBV28 and TRBJ2-7; D may be TRBD1 (6 bases). This CDR3 is 14 amino acids long. Trimming shortened V by 4 bases and J by 2 bases, and 12 bases separated the two germline ends. The germline V gene has CDR1 MDHEN and CDR2 SYDVKM. The CDR3 region has the DNA TGTGCCAGCAGTTCTGGACAGCCGACCTACGAGCAGTACTTC. This encodes CASSSGQPTYEQYF.

This sequence joins TRBV5-4 and TRBJ2-7; 8 nucleotides agree with TRBD2. The J segment lost 3 bases and the V segment lost 0 bases, leaving 8 bases of the junction unmatched. The germline V gene encodes CDR1 SGHNT and CDR2 YYREEE (reference sequence). The CDR3 contains 16 residues. CDR3 bases: TGTGCCAGCAGCTTGGCCGTCGGGAGCGGGAGCTACGAGCAGTACTTC. Its translation: CASSLAVGSGSYEQYF.

This clone has a single count. This sequence joins TRBV6-5 and TRBJ2-2; 10 nucleotides agree with TRBD1. The V gene end was trimmed by 3 bases and the J gene end by 3 bases; junction bases not matched to a gene: 4. Per the germline V gene, CDR1 is MNHEY and CDR2 is SVGAGI. The CDR3 loop spans 16 amino acids. The CDR3 DNA reads TGTGCCAGCAGTTATGACGGGACAGGGGACACCGGGGAGCTGTTTTTT. Its translation is CASSYDGTGDTGELFF.

In DNA form, the CDR3 reads TGTGCCAGCAGCCCGATACCGACAGGACGAGGGCTTAATGAAAAACTGTTTTTT. The encoded protein is CASSPIPTGRGLNEKLFF. The chain joins TRBV7-2 to TRBJ1-4; TRBD1 is a possible D gene (6 bases). This CDR3 region has 18 residues. The V gene's germline CDR1 is SGHTA and CDR2 FQGNSA. Trimming pared 5 bases from V and 4 bases from J, leaving 23 bases between.

Here the CDR3 DNA reads TGTGCCAGCAGACCCCGAGGGGGCGGAGATACGCAGTATTTT. Protein: CASRPRGGGDTQYF. V and J are TRBV6-5 and TRBJ2-3; 7 bases agree with TRBD1. Germline V gene sequence: CDR1 MNHEY, CDR2 SVGAGI. The CDR3 contains 14 residues. V lost 6 bases to trimming and J lost 5 bases; unmatched junction nucleotides: 8.

The chain is built from TRBV9 and TRBJ1-1, with 7 bases lining up with TRBD1. The CDR3 has 15 residues. Trimming removed 0 bases from V and 1 base from J; junction bases left unmatched: 3. In germline, CDR1 is SGDLS, CDR2 YYNGEE. In DNA form, the CDR3 reads TGTGCCAGCAGCGTAGGTAACAGGGGGAACACTGAAGCTTTCTTT. This gives the protein CASSVGNRGNTEAFF.

The chain has TRBV25-1 and TRBJ2-5; TRBD2 is a possible D gene (5 bases). Trimming took off 7 bases at V and 4 bases at J, with 25 bases between the two ends. The CDR3 covers 17 residues. Germline CDR1 and CDR2: MGHDK and SYGVNS. The CDR3 reads CASNPAEAGWSRETQYF. The CDR3 nucleotides are TGTGCCAGCAATCCGGCGGAGGCGGGCTGGTCCCGAGAGACCCAGTACTTC.

The rearrangement links TRBV3-1 (or the pseudogene TRBV3-2) to TRBJ2-3; possibly TRBD2 for D (5 bases). The germline V gene encodes CDR1 LGHDT and CDR2 YNNKEL (reference sequence). Trimming stripped 4 bases from V and 0 bases from J, with 5 bases between. The CDR3 covers 13 residues. The CDR3 here is CASSPGSTDTQYF. The CDR3 DNA is TGTGCCAGCAGCCCGGGAAGCACAGATACGCAGTATTTT.

The rearrangement joins TRBV7-8 to TRBJ2-6; tentative D call: TRBD1 (5 bases). Trimming stripped 4 bases from V and 0 bases from J, with 7 bases between. Looked up from germline, CDR1 is SGHVS and CDR2 is FQNEAQ. The CDR3 runs 15 residues. CDR3 loop: CASSSRVSGANVLTF. The CDR3 DNA reads as TGTGCCAGCAGCTCCAGGGTCTCTGGGGCCAACGTCCTGACTTTC.